This T cell receptor (beta chain) was identified during a study of monozygotic twins with cystic fibrosis. Method: immunoSEQ multiplex PCR; TCRdb's copy keeps in-frame clones and lacks some. The sample holds around 9,100 clones, 98% to 99% seen once. Germline CDR1 reads SEHNR; CDR2 reads FQNEAQ (reference sequence). The CDR3 runs to 14 residues. Trimming at V came to 4 bases and at J to 5 bases, leaving 6 bases not matched to a gene. This TCR was recovered from a girl aged 2 to 10 with cystic fibrosis. The rearrangement joins TRBV7-9 to TRBJ1-2, with 8 bases aligning to TRBD1. Material for sequencing was blood. The CDR3 reads CASSSQTGAYGYTF. CDR3 sequence (DNA): TGTGCCAGCAGCTCCCAGACAGGGGCGTATGGCTACACCTTC.